This T cell receptor beta chain comes out of a study of human T cells and chemical hapten exposure. Study-wide findings and caveats: TCRs exceeding 1 in 1000 frequency stayed unchanged with DPC sensitization.

This clonotype has just a few counts. Its antigen remains unidentified. Noted time point: pre-sensitization, week 0. Treatment in this sample: therapeutic diphenylcyclopropenone sensitization with weekly scalp DPC. Sample donors consisted of patients with alopecia, aged 18 to 70 years, who were suitable for DPC. In the original workflow: Sampled TCR counts reached a median of 95,638 per sample, with values ranging from roughly 20,000 to 700,000. Each CDR3 protein gets one entry after TCRdb re-called the RACE reads with MiXCR. These V and J calls rely on TCRdb rather than the paper's analysis. Here the sample spans more than 150,000 distinct CDR3 sequences, 25% to 30% being singletons. Per the germline V gene, CDR1 is DFQATT and CDR2 is SNEGSKA (reference sequence). Deletions cut 6 bases from V and 4 bases from J, with 15 bases between. The CDR3 is made up of 13 amino acids.

Sequenced material: whole blood, taken in connection with sensitization to the hapten diphenylcyclopropenone (DPC). This TCR was recovered from a woman aged 25 to 39 with alopecia areata. Some clones in this sample may be carry-over from other donors' samples. The chain joins TRBV20-1 to TRBJ1-1, with D possibly being TRBD1 (5 bases). For the CDR3, the DNA is TGCAGTGCCGCTTCTAGGGGTGGCACTGAAGCTTTCTTT. It translates to CSAASRGGTEAFF.